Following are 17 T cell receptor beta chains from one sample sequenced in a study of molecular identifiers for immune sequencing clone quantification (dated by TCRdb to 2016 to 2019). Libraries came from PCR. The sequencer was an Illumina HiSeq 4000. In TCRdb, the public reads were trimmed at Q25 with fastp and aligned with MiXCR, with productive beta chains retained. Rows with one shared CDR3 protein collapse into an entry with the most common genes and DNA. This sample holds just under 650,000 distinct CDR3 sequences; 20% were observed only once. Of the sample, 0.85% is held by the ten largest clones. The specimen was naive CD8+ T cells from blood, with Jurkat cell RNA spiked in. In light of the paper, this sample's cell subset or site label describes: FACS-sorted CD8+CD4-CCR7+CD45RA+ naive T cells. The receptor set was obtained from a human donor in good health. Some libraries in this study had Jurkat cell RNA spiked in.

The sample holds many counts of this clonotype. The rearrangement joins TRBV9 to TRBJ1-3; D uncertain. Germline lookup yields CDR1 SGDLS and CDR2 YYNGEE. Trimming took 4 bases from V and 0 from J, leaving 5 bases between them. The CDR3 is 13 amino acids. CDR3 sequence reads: CASSPISGNTIYF. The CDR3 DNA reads TGTGCCAGCAGCCCAATCTCTGGAAACACCATATATTTT.

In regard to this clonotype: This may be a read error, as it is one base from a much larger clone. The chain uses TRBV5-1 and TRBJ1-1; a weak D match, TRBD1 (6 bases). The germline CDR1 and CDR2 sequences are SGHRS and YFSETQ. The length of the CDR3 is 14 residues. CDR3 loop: CASSARDTDTGAFF. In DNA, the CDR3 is TGCGCCAGCAGCGCACGGGACACAGACACTGGAGCTTTCTTT.

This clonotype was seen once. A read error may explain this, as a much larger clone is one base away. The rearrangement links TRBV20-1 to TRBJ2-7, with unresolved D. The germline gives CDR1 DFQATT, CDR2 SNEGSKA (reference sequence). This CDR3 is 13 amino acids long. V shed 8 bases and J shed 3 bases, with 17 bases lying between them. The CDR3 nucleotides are TGCAGTACTGAGACGCACAAGGACTACGAGCAGTACTTC. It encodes CSTETHKDYEQYF.

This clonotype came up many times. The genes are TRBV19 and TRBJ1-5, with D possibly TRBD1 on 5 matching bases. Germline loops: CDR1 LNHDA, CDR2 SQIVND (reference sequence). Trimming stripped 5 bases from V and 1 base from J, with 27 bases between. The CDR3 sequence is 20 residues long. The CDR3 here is CASSFPGTVVNKGSNQPQHF. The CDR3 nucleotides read TGTGCCAGTAGTTTCCCCGGGACCGTTGTCAATAAGGGAAGCAATCAGCCCCAGCATTTT.

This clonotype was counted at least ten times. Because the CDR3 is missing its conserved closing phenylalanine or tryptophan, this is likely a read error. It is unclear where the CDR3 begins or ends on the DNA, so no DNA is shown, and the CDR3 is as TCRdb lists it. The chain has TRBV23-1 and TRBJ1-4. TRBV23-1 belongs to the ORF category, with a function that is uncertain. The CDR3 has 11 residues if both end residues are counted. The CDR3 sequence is CASSPRRGDRV.

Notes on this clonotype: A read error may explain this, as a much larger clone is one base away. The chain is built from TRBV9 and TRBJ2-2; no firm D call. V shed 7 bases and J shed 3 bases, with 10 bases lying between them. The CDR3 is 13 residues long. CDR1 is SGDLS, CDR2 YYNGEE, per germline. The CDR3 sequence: CASGEWDTGELFF. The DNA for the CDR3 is TGTGCCAGCGGTGAGTGGGACACCGGGGAGCTGTTTTTT.

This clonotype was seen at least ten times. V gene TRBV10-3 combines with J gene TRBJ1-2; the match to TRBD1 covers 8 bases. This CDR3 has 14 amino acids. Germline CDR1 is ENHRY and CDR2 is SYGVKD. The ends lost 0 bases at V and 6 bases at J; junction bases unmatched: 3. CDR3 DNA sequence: TGTGCCATCAGTGAGTCGGCAGGGGGCAATGGCTACACCTTC. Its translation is CAISESAGGNGYTF.

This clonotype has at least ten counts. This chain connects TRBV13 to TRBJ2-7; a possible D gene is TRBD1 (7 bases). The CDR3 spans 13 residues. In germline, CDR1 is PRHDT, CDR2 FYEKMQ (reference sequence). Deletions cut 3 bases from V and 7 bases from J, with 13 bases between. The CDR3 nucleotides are TGTGCCAGCAGCTTCCTACAGGGGAGGGAGCAGTACTTC. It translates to CASSFLQGREQYF.

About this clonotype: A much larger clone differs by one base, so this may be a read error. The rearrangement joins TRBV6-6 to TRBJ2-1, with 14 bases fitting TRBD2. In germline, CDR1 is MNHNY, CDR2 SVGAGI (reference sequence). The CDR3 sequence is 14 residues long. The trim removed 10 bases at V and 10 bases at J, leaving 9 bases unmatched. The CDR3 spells CANRPGLAGEEQFF. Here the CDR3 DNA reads TGTGCCAACAGGCCGGGACTAGCGGGAGAGGAGCAGTTCTTC.

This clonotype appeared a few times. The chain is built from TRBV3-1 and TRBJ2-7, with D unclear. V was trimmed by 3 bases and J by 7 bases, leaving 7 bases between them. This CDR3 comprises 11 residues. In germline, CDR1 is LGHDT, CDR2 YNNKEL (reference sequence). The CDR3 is CASSQGKEQYF. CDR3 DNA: TGTGCCAGCAGCCAGGGTAAGGAGCAGTACTTC.

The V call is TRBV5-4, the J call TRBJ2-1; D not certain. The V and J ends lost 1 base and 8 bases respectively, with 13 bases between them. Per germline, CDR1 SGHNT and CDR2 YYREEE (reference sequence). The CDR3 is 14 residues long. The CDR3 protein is CASSLFLVEDEQFF. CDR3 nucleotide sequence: TGTGCCAGCAGCTTGTTCCTAGTTGAGGATGAGCAGTTCTTC. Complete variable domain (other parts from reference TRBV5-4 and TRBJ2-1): ETGVTQSPTHLIKTRGQQVTLRCSSQSGHNTVSWYQQALGQGPQFIFQYYREEENGRGNFPPRFSGLQFPNYSSELNVNALELDDSALYLCASSLFLVEDEQFFGPGTRLTVL.

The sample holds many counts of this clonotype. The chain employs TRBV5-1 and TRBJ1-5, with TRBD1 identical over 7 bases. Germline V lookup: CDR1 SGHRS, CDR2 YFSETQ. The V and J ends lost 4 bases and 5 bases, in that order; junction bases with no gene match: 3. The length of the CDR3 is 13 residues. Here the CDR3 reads CASSLGQYQPQHF. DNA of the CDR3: TGCGCCAGCAGCCTGGGACAGTATCAGCCCCAGCATTTT.

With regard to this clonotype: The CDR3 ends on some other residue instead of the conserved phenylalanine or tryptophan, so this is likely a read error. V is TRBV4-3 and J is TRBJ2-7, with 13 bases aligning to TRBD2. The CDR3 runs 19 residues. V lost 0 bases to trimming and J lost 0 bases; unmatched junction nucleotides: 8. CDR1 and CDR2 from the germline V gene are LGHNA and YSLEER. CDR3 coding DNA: TGCGCCAGCAGCCAAGATTGGGGGACTAGCGGGACCGCCTCCTACGAGCAGTACCTC. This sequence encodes CASSQDWGTSGTASYEQYL.

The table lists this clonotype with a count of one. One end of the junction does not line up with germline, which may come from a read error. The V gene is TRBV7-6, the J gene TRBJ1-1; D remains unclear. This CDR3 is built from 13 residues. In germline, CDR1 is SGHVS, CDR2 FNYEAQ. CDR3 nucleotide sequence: TGTGCCGGCAGCTTAGATATCGATTCGGAAGCTTTCTTT. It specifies CAGSLDIDSEAFF. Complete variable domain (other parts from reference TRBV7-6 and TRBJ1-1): GAGVSQSPRYKVTKRGQDVALRCDPISGHVSLYWYRQALGQGPEFLTYFNYEAQQDKSGLPNDRFSAERPEGSISTLTIQRTEQRDSAMYRCAGSLDIDSEAFFGQGTRLTVV.

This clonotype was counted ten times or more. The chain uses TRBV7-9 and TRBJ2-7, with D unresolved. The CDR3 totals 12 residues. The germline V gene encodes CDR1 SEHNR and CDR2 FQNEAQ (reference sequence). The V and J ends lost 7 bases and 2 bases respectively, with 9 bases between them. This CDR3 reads CASTSTTYEQYF. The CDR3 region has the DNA TGTGCCAGCACCTCGACGACCTACGAGCAGTACTTC.

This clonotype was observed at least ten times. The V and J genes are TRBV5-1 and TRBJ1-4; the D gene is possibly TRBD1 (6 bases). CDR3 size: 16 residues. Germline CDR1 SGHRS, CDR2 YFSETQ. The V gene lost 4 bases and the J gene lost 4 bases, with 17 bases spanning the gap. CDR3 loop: CASSVSWTARNEKLFF. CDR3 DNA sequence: TGCGCCAGCAGCGTTTCTTGGACAGCGCGTAATGAAAAACTGTTTTTT.

CDR3 amino acids: CASSPPSARGKQFF. DNA of the CDR3: TGTGCCAGCTCACCACCGTCAGCGAGGGGGAAGCAGTTCTTC. The chain recombines TRBV18 with TRBJ2-1, with TRBD1 as a possible D gene (6 bases). Trimming removed 0 bases from V and 11 bases from J, with 14 bases in between. The germline V gene encodes CDR1 KGHSH and CDR2 LQKENI. This CDR3 comprises 14 residues.